A single sample is the source of the 31 T cell receptor beta chains below, sequenced in a study of identifying expanded T cells in peripheral blood. Only in-frame clones appear in the TCRdb table, and some are missing; sequencing was by immunoSEQ multiplex PCR. Altogether 95,000 or so clones are present, 75% to 90% being singletons, with the ten largest covering 4.5% to 7%. Material: blood. The receptors come from a person aged 18 to 70 in good health.

This chain connects TRBV6-6 to TRBJ1-2; 10 positions match TRBD1. Germline V gives CDR1 MNHNY, CDR2 SVGAGI (reference sequence). J lost 4 bases, V lost 4 bases, and 6 bases had no gene match. The CDR3 extends over 15 amino acids. In nucleotides, the CDR3 is TGTGCCAGCAGTTCGGGGACAGGGGAGGGCTATGGCTACACCTTC. This translates into CASSSGTGEGYGYTF.

J is TRBJ1-2 and V is TRBV9; 8 positions match TRBD1. Germline trimming cut 4 bases from V and 3 bases from J; bases unmatched to any gene: 8. Germline CDR1 reads SGDLS; CDR2 reads YYNGEE. The CDR3 has 15 residues. CDR3 DNA: TGTGCCAGCAGCCCGGGACAGGTATGGGACTATGGCTACACCTTC. Its protein product is CASSPGQVWDYGYTF.

The chain combines TRBV30 with TRBJ2-1; perhaps TRBD2 as D (6 bases). CDR1 is GTSNPN and CDR2 is SVGIG in the germline V gene (reference sequence). Trimming shortened V by 2 bases and J by 0 bases, and 23 bases separated the two germline ends. The length of the CDR3 is 19 residues. The CDR3 DNA sequence: TGTGCCTGGAGTTCTTCTCCCCTGTCGGCGGGGAGCTCCTACAATGAGCAGTTCTTC. Translation gives CAWSSSPLSAGSSYNEQFF.

The chain employs TRBV15 and TRBJ1-4; the D gene is possibly TRBD1 (6 bases). Germline loops: CDR1 LNHNV, CDR2 YYDKDF (reference sequence). V was clipped by 1 base and J by 7 bases, with 13 bases between them. The CDR3 sequence is 15 residues long. The CDR3 region has the DNA TGTGCCACCAGCAGAGGGTCCAGGGGAAGTGAAAAACTGTTTTTT. Protein: CATSRGSRGSEKLFF.

About this clone itself: The same CDR3 is also encoded by other DNA sequences in this sample. The chain is built from TRBV5-1 and TRBJ1-6; D ambiguous. Trimming removed 0 bases at V and 3 bases at J, with 7 bases between. Looked up from germline, CDR1 is SGHRS and CDR2 is YFSETQ. This CDR3 has 15 amino acids. CDR3 nucleotide sequence: TGCGCCAGCAGCTTGGGAGGCAGCTATAATTCACCCCTCCACTTT. Its protein product is CASSLGGSYNSPLHF.

This clone was found once. This chain uses TRBV10-3 with TRBJ2-3; D possibly corresponds to TRBD1 (5 bases). Germline loops: CDR1 ENHRY, CDR2 SYGVKD. The V and J ends lost 4 bases and 2 bases respectively, with 34 bases between them. CDR3 length: 22 amino acids. The CDR3 loop reads CAISVSVNDMTDRRPHTDTQYF. In DNA form, the CDR3 reads TGTGCCATCAGTGTAAGTGTGAACGACATGACAGACCGAAGGCCCCACACAGATACGCAGTATTTT.

CDR3 coding DNA: TGTGCCAGCAGTGAATATTGGGGGGGATCGCAGTTCTTC. It encodes CASSEYWGGSQFF. This chain links TRBV2 with TRBJ2-1, with 7 bases that match TRBD2. The CDR3 contains 13 residues. Germline CDR1 reads SNHLY; CDR2 reads FYNNEI. Unmatched junction bases numbered 7, after V lost 2 bases and J lost 12 bases.

The chain links TRBV7-2 to TRBJ1-2; 8 positions agree with TRBD1. Germline V gene sequence: CDR1 SGHTA, CDR2 FQGNSA. The ends lost 7 bases at V and 3 bases at J; junction bases unmatched: 7. The CDR3 extends over 14 amino acids. CDR3 region: CASTPQGAYYGYTF. In DNA, the CDR3 is TGTGCCAGCACGCCCCAGGGGGCCTACTATGGCTACACCTTC.

The V gene is TRBV29-1, the J gene TRBJ2-5, with 7 positions matching TRBD2. CDR3 length: 15 residues. The trim removed 0 bases at V and 9 bases at J, leaving 13 bases unmatched. Germline CDR1 reads SQVTM; CDR2 reads ANQGSEA. The DNA of the CDR3 is TGCAGCGTTGAAGAGGGGGTAGTACCGGGGGGACCCCAGTACTTC. Translation: CSVEEGVVPGGPQYF.

The chain combines TRBV5-4 with TRBJ2-6; no reliable D call. From germline, CDR1 is SGHNT and CDR2 YYREEE (reference sequence). This CDR3 spans 15 amino acids. With 1 base removed from V and 1 base from J, the gap between germline ends came to 6 bases. CDR3 coding DNA: TGTGCCAGCAGCTTGCGGGTATCTGGGGCCAACGTCCTGACTTTC. It specifies CASSLRVSGANVLTF.

The rearrangement uses TRBV14 and TRBJ2-2, with D hard to call. The V gene's germline CDR1 is SGHDN and CDR2 FVKESK. This CDR3 contains 16 residues. V dropped 4 bases and J dropped 6 bases, with 18 bases sitting between them. The CDR3 nucleotides read TGTGCCAGCAGCCTGATGTCACATCCCGTGGCCGGGGAGCTGTTTTTT. Its translation: CASSLMSHPVAGELFF.

CDR3 loop: CASSLGELGHEQYF. In DNA, the CDR3 is TGCGCCAGCAGCTTGGGGGAACTCGGGCACGAGCAGTACTTC. The chain uses TRBV5-1 and TRBJ2-7; D uncertain. The V gene's germline CDR1 is SGHRS and CDR2 YFSETQ. The CDR3 length is 14 residues. V was trimmed by 0 bases and J by 5 bases, leaving 12 bases between them.

The chain employs TRBV7-2 and TRBJ2-7; TRBD1 matches 8 bases. V shed 4 bases, J shed 7 bases, and the junction held 12 bases outside the gene matches. The V gene's germline CDR1 is SGHTA and CDR2 FQGNSA. This CDR3 has 15 residues. The CDR3 reads CASSSLTGAAWEQYF. The CDR3 coding sequence is TGTGCCAGCAGCTCCTTGACAGGGGCGGCGTGGGAGCAGTACTTC. Together with reference TRBV7-2 and TRBJ2-7, the CDR3 gives the full variable domain: GAGVSQSPSNKVTEKGKDVELRCDPISGHTALYWYRQSLGQGLEFLIYFQGNSAPDKSGLPSDRFSAERTGGSVSTLTIQRTQQEDSAVYLCASSSLTGAAWEQYFGPGTRLTVT.

The chain is built from TRBV28 and TRBJ1-4; D might be TRBD1 (5 bases). The CDR3 is made up of 14 amino acids. V lost 6 bases, J lost 5 bases, and 13 bases lay in between. CDR1 is MDHEN and CDR2 is SYDVKM in the germline V gene. The DNA for the CDR3 is TGTGCCAGCAGGAGAGACAGCGCCAATGAAAAACTGTTTTTT. Its protein is CASRRDSANEKLFF.

The rearrangement uses TRBV6-5 and TRBJ1-6; TRBD1 matches at 8 bases. The V gene end was trimmed by 6 bases and the J gene end by 7 bases; junction bases not matched to a gene: 5. CDR1 MNHEY and CDR2 SVGAGI come from the germline V gene. The CDR3 sequence is 14 residues long. In nucleotides, the CDR3 is TGTGCCAGCAGGGCAGGGGGCTCGAATTCACCCCTCCACTTT. As protein: CASRAGGSNSPLHF.

This chain joins TRBV7-2 and TRBJ2-3; D call uncertain. This CDR3 is built from 14 residues. Trimming shortened V by 4 bases and J by 5 bases, and 13 bases separated the two germline ends. The germline gives CDR1 SGHTA, CDR2 FQGNSA. The CDR3 bases are TGTGCCAGCAGCTCGATACGAGTCGGAGATACGCAGTATTTT. Residues: CASSSIRVGDTQYF. The whole variable domain, filled in from reference TRBV7-2 and TRBJ2-3, reads GAGVSQSPSNKVTEKGKDVELRCDPISGHTALYWYRQSLGQGLEFLIYFQGNSAPDKSGLPSDRFSAERTGGSVSTLTIQRTQQEDSAVYLCASSSIRVGDTQYFGPGTRLTVL.

CDR3 region: CASSSKAFTEAFF. The CDR3 bases are TGTGCCAGCAGCTCCAAGGCGTTCACTGAAGCTTTCTTT. The chain is built from TRBV7-9 and TRBJ1-1; unclear D gene. The CDR3 has 13 residues. Germline V gene sequence: CDR1 SEHNR, CDR2 FQNEAQ (reference sequence). The germline V and J ends were trimmed by 4 bases and 4 bases, with 10 bases remaining between them.

There are a few counts of this clone. This chain joins TRBV19 and TRBJ1-2, with 10 bases fitting TRBD1. The germline CDR1 and CDR2 sequences are LNHDA and SQIVND (reference sequence). V dropped 4 bases and J dropped 5; count of bases not matched to a gene: 10. The CDR3 sequence is 16 residues long. The CDR3 region has the DNA TGTGCCAGTAGTAACCAGGGACAGGGGAGAAGTTATGGCTACACCTTC. Amino acids: CASSNQGQGRSYGYTF.

The V call is TRBV29-1, the J call TRBJ2-3, with TRBD1 as a possible D gene (6 bases). Trimming cost V 5 bases and J 3 bases, with 18 bases left between them. The CDR3 loop spans 15 amino acids. Germline-derived CDR1 and CDR2 are SQVTM and ANQGSEA. The CDR3 loop reads CSVRQARDWTDTQYF. The CDR3 DNA follows: TGCAGCGTTCGACAGGCCCGGGATTGGACAGATACGCAGTATTTT.

The CDR3 is CASSSQTKETQYF. In nucleotides, the CDR3 is TGTGCCAGCAGTTCCCAAACAAAAGAGACCCAGTACTTC. V gene TRBV6-5 combines with J gene TRBJ2-5; D uncertain. There are 13 residues in the CDR3. V lost 4 bases and J lost 3, with 9 bases in between. Per germline, CDR1 MNHEY and CDR2 SVGAGI.

The chain combines TRBV5-1 with TRBJ2-5; no reliable D call. Trimming pared 5 bases from V and 2 bases from J, leaving 4 bases between. CDR3 length: 11 amino acids. Per the germline V gene, CDR1 is SGHRS and CDR2 is YFSETQ. The CDR3 bases are TGCGCCAGCAGGGTGCAAGAGACCCAGTACTTC. It specifies CASRVQETQYF.

Remarks on this clone: The sample holds other DNA sequences that translate to the same CDR3. The rearrangement links TRBV14 to TRBJ1-6; TRBD1 is a possible D gene (5 bases). This CDR3 is 15 amino acids long. Trimming shortened V by 0 bases and J by 9 bases, and 12 bases separated the two germline ends. CDR1 and CDR2 (germline): SGHDN, FVKESK. CDR3 sequence: CASSQDIGQGSPLHF. In nucleotides, the CDR3 is TGTGCCAGCAGCCAAGATATCGGGCAGGGTTCACCCCTCCACTTT.

This clone was seen only a few times. The chain combines TRBV5-6 with TRBJ1-1; the D is unclear. Germline lookup yields CDR1 SGHDT and CDR2 YYEEEE. This CDR3 region has 14 residues. V was pared by 6 bases and J by 8 bases, with 20 bases between. The CDR3 region is CASTQWVVVEEAFF. The CDR3 nucleotides read TGTGCCAGCACCCAATGGGTAGTCGTTGAAGAAGCTTTCTTT. Based on the CDR3 plus reference TRBV5-6 and TRBJ1-1, the full variable domain is DAGVTQSPTHLIKTRGQQVTLRCSPKSGHDTVSWYQQALGQGPQFIFQYYEEEERQRGNFPDRFSGHQFPNYSSELNVNALLLGDSALYLCASTQWVVVEEAFFGQGTRLTVV.

This clone was counted between two and nine times. The rearrangement joins TRBV6-1 to TRBJ1-4; possible D gene TRBD1, 5 bases. CDR1 is MNHNS, CDR2 SASEGT, per germline. The CDR3 totals 14 residues. V lost 6 bases to trimming and J lost 4 bases, with 12 bases between them. In DNA form, the CDR3 reads TGTGCCAGCAGGGTTGGGGCCATTAATGAAAAACTGTTTTTT. The encoded protein is CASRVGAINEKLFF.

The count of this clone is one. The V gene is TRBV2, the J gene TRBJ1-4; D uncertain. Germline lookup yields CDR1 SNHLY and CDR2 FYNNEI. V lost 3 bases and J lost 8, with 13 bases in between. The CDR3 has 14 residues. CDR3 sequence: CASSDYRAGEKLFF. The CDR3, as DNA: TGTGCCAGCAGTGATTACCGGGCGGGGGAAAAACTGTTTTTT.

The rearrangement uses TRBV11-2 and TRBJ2-7; the D gene is possibly TRBD1 (6 bases). This CDR3 is built from 13 residues. Looked up from germline, CDR1 is SGHAT and CDR2 is FQNNGV. Trimming took 0 bases from V and 9 from J, leaving 12 bases between them. CDR3 bases: TGTGCCAGCAGCTTAGATCCGGACAGTCGGCAGTACTTC. Translated, it gives CASSLDPDSRQYF.

This clone was seen a handful of times. The V gene is TRBV18, the J gene TRBJ1-1; D call uncertain. The CDR3 spans 15 residues. V was pared by 3 bases and J by 4 bases, with 15 bases between. CDR1 is KGHSH and CDR2 is LQKENI in the germline V gene. The CDR3 reads CASSPQSGVLTEAFF. In DNA, the CDR3 is TGTGCCAGCTCACCTCAATCCGGGGTGCTCACTGAAGCTTTCTTT.

The chain combines TRBV29-1 with TRBJ1-2; tentative D call: TRBD1 (5 bases). The germline V gene has CDR1 SQVTM and CDR2 ANQGSEA. V was trimmed by 2 bases and J by 7 bases, leaving 14 bases between them. There are 13 residues in the CDR3. The CDR3 DNA follows: TGCAGCGTTGAAAAAACCCAGGGCCCTGGCTACACCTTC. Translated: CSVEKTQGPGYTF.

The chain links TRBV7-9 to TRBJ2-5; 7 nucleotides match TRBD1. This CDR3 has 15 residues. After removal of 1 base from V and 5 bases from J, the junction contained 7 bases not matched to a gene. The germline gives CDR1 SEHNR, CDR2 FQNEAQ (reference sequence). The chain's CDR3 is CASSLGIRGQETQYF. CDR3 coding DNA: TGTGCCAGCAGCTTAGGAATAAGGGGGCAGGAGACCCAGTACTTC.

V usage is TRBV11-3 and J usage is TRBJ1-5; unclear D gene. V shed 6 bases and J shed 1 base, with 7 bases lying between them. This CDR3 region has 13 residues. In germline, CDR1 is SGHNT, CDR2 YENEEA. CDR3 loop: CASSPDSNQPQHF. The CDR3 DNA follows: TGTGCCAGCAGTCCGGACAGCAATCAGCCCCAGCATTTT.

V gene TRBV5-6 combines with J gene TRBJ1-1, with a possible D match to TRBD1 (6 bases). V was clipped by 4 bases and J by 6 bases, with 19 bases between them. The germline V gene encodes CDR1 SGHDT and CDR2 YYEEEE. The CDR3 is 15 amino acids. Written as DNA, the CDR3 is TGTGCCAGCAGCATCGCAGGGGTGGCTCTACCTGAAGCTTTCTTT. As protein: CASSIAGVALPEAFF.